These T cell receptor beta chains were read from a single sample in a study of vaccination effects on CD4 cells after COVID-19. Using immunoSEQ multiplex PCR, the repertoire was profiled, and TCRdb retains in-frame clones only, with some absent. The sample has about 76,000 clones, around 77% seen once. These TCRs' antigens remain unknown. This material consisted of CD4+ T cells from PBMCs cultured without peptide, taken before COVID-19 vaccination. The receptors derive from a human donor who received a COVID-19 vaccine. The CDR3 runs from the conserved cysteine through the conserved F or W. A D gene is named only where the DNA matches it firmly.

v_gene: TRBV24-1
j_gene: TRBJ2-5
d_gene: -
CDR3nt: TGTGCCACCAGTGATTCAGCCTCGCCTGGGGAGACCCAGTACTTC
CDR3aa: CATSDSASPGETQYF

v_gene: TRBV5-6
j_gene: TRBJ1-1
d_gene: -
CDR3nt: TGTGCCAGCAGCTTGAGGGGCCCTGCGAACACTGAAGCTTTCTTT
CDR3aa: CASSLRGPANTEAFF

v_gene: TRBV4-3
j_gene: TRBJ1-1
d_gene: -
CDR3nt: TGCGCCAGCAGCCAAGGATGGTCCACTGAAGCTTTCTTT
CDR3aa: CASSQGWSTEAFF

v_gene: TRBV18
j_gene: TRBJ1-2
d_gene: -
CDR3nt: TGTGCCAGCTCACCTACAGGGTCCGATGGCTACACCTTC
CDR3aa: CASSPTGSDGYTF

v_gene: TRBV7-6
j_gene: TRBJ2-1
d_gene: TRBD1
CDR3nt: TGTGCCAGCAGCTCTGATCCGACAGGGTTTACGGTCAATGAGCAGTTCTTC
CDR3aa: CASSSDPTGFTVNEQFF

v_gene: TRBV5-1
j_gene: TRBJ2-5
d_gene: -
CDR3nt: TGCGCCAGCAGCCCCCAGGGGATTGGAGAGACCCAGTACTTC
CDR3aa: CASSPQGIGETQYF

v_gene: TRBV7-2
j_gene: TRBJ2-3
d_gene: -
CDR3nt: TGTGCCAGCAGCCCCAGACTCGCCACAGATACGCAGTATTTT
CDR3aa: CASSPRLATDTQYF

v_gene: TRBV18
j_gene: TRBJ1-5
d_gene: -
CDR3nt: TGTGCCAGCTCAACTTACAATCAGCCCCAGCATTTT
CDR3aa: CASSTYNQPQHF

v_gene: TRBV5-5
j_gene: TRBJ1-4
d_gene: -
CDR3nt: TGTGCCAGCAGCTTGATGCGGGCGACTACTAATGAAAAACTGTTTTTT
CDR3aa: CASSLMRATTNEKLFF

v_gene: TRBV30
j_gene: TRBJ2-5
d_gene: -
CDR3nt: TGTGCCTGGAGCCAGGGAAGAGAGACCCAGTACTTC
CDR3aa: CAWSQGRETQYF

v_gene: TRBV5-5
j_gene: TRBJ2-1
d_gene: -
CDR3nt: TGTGCCAGCAGCTTTGCCGGTGCCTACAATGAGCAGTTCTTC
CDR3aa: CASSFAGAYNEQFF

v_gene: TRBV5-1
j_gene: TRBJ2-2
d_gene: -
CDR3nt: TGCGCCAGCAGCTTCCTTACGAGGGACGACACCGGGGAGCTGTTTTTT
CDR3aa: CASSFLTRDDTGELFF

v_gene: TRBV12-3/TRBV12-4
j_gene: TRBJ1-1
d_gene: -
CDR3nt: TGTGCCAGCAGCCCCGGATCACCCCGAGGAGCTTTCTTT
CDR3aa: CASSPGSPRGAFF

v_gene: TRBV7-3
j_gene: TRBJ2-1
d_gene: -
CDR3nt: TGTGCCAGCAGCTTTCGAACAGGACAGCAGTTCTTC
CDR3aa: CASSFRTGQQFF

v_gene: TRBV30
j_gene: TRBJ2-5
d_gene: -
CDR3nt: TGTGCCTGGAGTAGGTCCGGGGTCCAAGAGACCCAGTACTTC
CDR3aa: CAWSRSGVQETQYF